This T cell receptor (beta chain) was found in a study of shared clonotypes between healthy human individuals. The overall study: The plates for each donor numbered three CD4 naive, three CD4 memory, two CD8 naive and one CD8 memory.

The CDR3 is 15 residues long. The V and J ends lost 2 bases and 6 bases respectively, with 14 bases between them. Germline CDR1 is SGHVS and CDR2 is FQNEAQ. On sorted subsets, replicate PCRs used 200 ng DNA, or 25,000 to 35,000 T cell genomes. The protocol was immunoSEQ multiplex PCR, while the TCRdb copy is restricted to in-frame clones and leaves out a portion. The sample holds over 700,000 clones; 72% are singletons and the top ten take approximately 1.8%. Study-wide points: It was the non-shared clonotypes that had lower generation probabilities than clonotypes shared by all four donors. The authors expected sequencing depth to affect clonotype sharing among donors.

About this clone itself: The target antigen is unknown.

The receptor's source is a woman aged 25 to 39 in good health. Sequencing was carried out using memory CD4+ T cells sorted from blood. Subset given: CD45RA-negative fraction. The V and J genes are TRBV7-8 and TRBJ2-1; perhaps TRBD2 as D (6 bases). Written as DNA, the CDR3 is TGTGCCAGCAGCTTATCATGGGGGACTCCCAATGAGCAGTTCTTC. Translating it yields CASSLSWGTPNEQFF.